A single sample is the source of the 6 T cell receptor beta chains below, sequenced in a study of blood T cell repertoires in COVID-19. Profiling relied on immunoSEQ multiplex PCR, and the TCRdb table lists in-frame clones only, not all of them. The data show about 98,000 clones, with more than 75% seen just once and 18% held by the top ten. Sequenced sample: peripheral blood. These receptors came from a man older than 75 with acute or convalescent COVID-19.

This rearrangement joins TRBV2 to TRBJ1-6; possible D gene TRBD1, 5 bases. The V and J ends lost 7 bases and 0 bases respectively, with 13 bases between them. From germline, CDR1 is SNHLY and CDR2 FYNNEI. The CDR3 contains 16 residues. This CDR3 reads CASIAGTSSYNSPLHF. CDR3 DNA: TGTGCCAGCATCGCGGGGACCAGCTCCTATAATTCACCCCTCCACTTT. Using reference TRBV2 and TRBJ1-6 for the parts outside the CDR3, the full variable domain is EPEVTQTPSHQVTQMGQEVILRCVPISNHLYFYWYRQILGQKVEFLVSFYNNEISEKSEIFDDQFSVERPDGSNFTLKIRSTKLEDSAMYFCASIAGTSSYNSPLHFGNGTRLTVT.

V gene TRBV18 combines with J gene TRBJ2-7, with no clear D. The CDR3 contains 11 residues. Germline V CDR1 and CDR2: KGHSH, LQKENI. Trimming removed 3 bases from V and 3 bases from J, with 3 bases in between. The CDR3 region has the DNA TGTGCCAGCTCACCTCACTACGAGCAGTACTTC. It is translated as CASSPHYEQYF.

The chain links TRBV6-5 to TRBJ2-1; TRBD1 matches at 9 bases. Trimming took 1 base from V and 5 from J; bases not matched to a gene: 3. This CDR3 contains 15 residues. Germline CDR1 reads MNHEY; CDR2 reads SVGAGI. The CDR3 spells CASSYFGTGNNEQFF. In nucleotides, the CDR3 is TGTGCCAGCAGTTACTTCGGGACAGGGAACAATGAGCAGTTCTTC.

This clone was recorded once. The CDR3 bases are TGTGCCAGCAGTTTACAGGGTCGGGCTGGCTACACCTTC. Protein: CASSLQGRAGYTF. The chain combines TRBV27 with TRBJ1-2, with a tentative D call TRBD1 (5 bases). This CDR3 is built from 13 residues. Germline V gene data show CDR1 as MNHEY and CDR2 as SMNVEV (reference sequence). V gave up 2 bases and J gave up 7 bases, with 11 bases separating them.

The chain couples TRBV5-1 to TRBJ2-2; D is ambiguous. The CDR3 totals 16 residues. Per germline, CDR1 SGHRS and CDR2 YFSETQ. Trimming took 0 bases from V and 2 from J, leaving 11 bases between them. CDR3 DNA sequence: TGCGCCAGCAGCTTGGACAGCCCTCCAAACACCGGGGAGCTGTTTTTT. Residues: CASSLDSPPNTGELFF.

The rearrangement links TRBV5-1 to TRBJ1-4, with D possibly matching TRBD1 (6 bases). CDR3 length equals 16 residues. CDR1 and CDR2 (germline): SGHRS, YFSETQ. V was pared by 5 bases and J by 0 bases, with 14 bases between. The CDR3 nucleotides read TGCGCCAGCAGTGACCCAGGGGTTACAACTAATGAAAAACTGTTTTTT. It yields the protein CASSDPGVTTNEKLFF.